This record covers a single T cell receptor (beta chain). The sample belongs to a study of blood T cell repertoires in COVID-19. The overall study: In each case, the material was cDNA or gDNA derived from T cells, B-cell-depleted T cells, or PBMCs.

Source study methods: Estimation of nucleated cell counts relied on the amplification of reference gene primers. Sequencing was performed with immunoSEQ multiplex PCR; in TCRdb, only in-frame clones are kept and a portion is missing. Clone size and the V and J calls come from that table; the DNA yielded D and trimming. Of 260,000 or so clones listed, about 83% are singletons. V was clipped by 4 bases and J by 1 base; unmatched bases: 5. From germline, CDR1 is MGHRA and CDR2 YSYEKL. This CDR3 comprises 16 residues. This TCR derives from a man at least 80 years old with acute or convalescent COVID-19. The sample comprised peripheral blood. This sequence joins TRBV4-1 and TRBJ2-1; 9 bases line up with TRBD1. CDR3 region: CASSPDGTGSYNEQFF. The CDR3 DNA follows: TGCGCCAGCAGCCCAGACGGGACAGGGTCCTACAATGAGCAGTTCTTC.